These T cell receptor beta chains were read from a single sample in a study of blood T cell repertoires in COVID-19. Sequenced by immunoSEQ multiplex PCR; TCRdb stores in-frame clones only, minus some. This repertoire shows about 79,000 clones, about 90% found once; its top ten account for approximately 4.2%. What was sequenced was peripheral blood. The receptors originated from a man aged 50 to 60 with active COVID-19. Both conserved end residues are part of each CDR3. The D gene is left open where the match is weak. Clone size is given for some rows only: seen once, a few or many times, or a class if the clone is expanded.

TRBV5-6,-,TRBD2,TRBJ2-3,CASSSPAGGGTDTQYF,TGTGCCAGCAGCTCCCCTGCGGGAGGCGGCACAGATACGCAGTATTTT
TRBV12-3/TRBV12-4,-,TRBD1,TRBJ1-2,CASRDRDRDGYTF,TGTGCCAGCAGGGACCGGGACAGGGATGGCTACACCTTC
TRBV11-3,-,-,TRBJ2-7,CASSPSGTHTYEQYF,TGTGCCAGCAGCCCGAGCGGGACACACACCTACGAGCAGTACTTC
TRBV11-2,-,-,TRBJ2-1,CASSPSIARNEQFF,TGTGCCAGCAGCCCCAGTATAGCGCGGAATGAGCAGTTCTTC
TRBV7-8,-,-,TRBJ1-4,CASSPNTGHNEKLFF,TGTGCCAGCAGCCCAAATACAGGGCATAATGAAAAACTGTTTTTT
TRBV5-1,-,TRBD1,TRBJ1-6,CASSTGQGLSSPLHF,TGCGCCAGCAGCACGGGACAGGGATTGTCTTCACCCCTCCACTTT
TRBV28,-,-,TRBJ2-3,CASSGSGTSTDTQYF,TGTGCCAGCAGCGGTAGCGGAACTAGCACAGATACGCAGTATTTT
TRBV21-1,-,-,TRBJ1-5,CASSEQGCGNQPQHF,TGTGCCAGCAGCGAACAGGGTTGTGGCAATCAGCCCCAGCATTTT
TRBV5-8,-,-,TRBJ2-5,CASSMGTTVETQYF,TGTGCCAGCAGCATGGGTACTACCGTAGAGACCCAGTACTTC
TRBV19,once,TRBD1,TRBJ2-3,CASSMLTGADTQYF,TGTGCCAGTAGTATGCTCACAGGGGCAGATACGCAGTATTTT
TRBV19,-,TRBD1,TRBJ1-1,CASRAQGAPMAFF,TGTGCCAGTAGAGCACAGGGGGCACCGATGGCTTTCTTT
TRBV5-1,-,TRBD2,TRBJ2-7,CASSFGTGGLYEQYF,TGCGCCAGCAGCTTTGGAACGGGGGGGCTCTACGAGCAGTACTTC
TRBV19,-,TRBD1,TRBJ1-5,CASGQVEGQPQHF,TGTGCCAGCGGACAGGTGGAAGGTCAGCCCCAGCATTTT
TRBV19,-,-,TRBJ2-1,CASSITTVRQTYNEQFF,TGTGCCAGTAGTATCACGACTGTGAGACAGACCTACAATGAGCAGTTCTTC
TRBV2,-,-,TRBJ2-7,CASRGNGGEQYF,TGTGCCAGCAGAGGGAATGGGGGGGAGCAGTACTTC
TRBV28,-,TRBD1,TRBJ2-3,CASSLTRTGVNTDTQYF,TGTGCCAGCAGTTTAACTCGGACAGGGGTTAACACAGATACGCAGTATTTT
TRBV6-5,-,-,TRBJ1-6,CAGRSFGNSPLHF,TGTGCCGGCCGGAGTTTTGGCAATTCACCCCTCCACTTT
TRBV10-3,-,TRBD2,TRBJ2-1,CAISGGGPEQFF,TGTGCCATCAGTGGGGGGGGACCTGAGCAGTTCTTC
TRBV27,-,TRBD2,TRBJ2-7,CASKTSGSYEQYF,TGTGCCAGCAAGACTAGCGGGAGCTACGAGCAGTACTTC
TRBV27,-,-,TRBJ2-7,CASSSGSYYEQYF,TGTGCCAGCAGCTCCGGGAGCTACTACGAGCAGTACTTC
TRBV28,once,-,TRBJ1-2,CASSSSDFGYTF,TGTGCCAGCAGTTCATCGGACTTTGGCTACACCTTC
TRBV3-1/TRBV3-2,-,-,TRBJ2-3,CASSKAQPGLAGGTDTQYF,TGTGCCAGCAGCAAGGCCCAGCCAGGACTAGCAGGGGGTACAGATACGCAGTATTTT
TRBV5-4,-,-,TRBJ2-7,CASSSLGSPRGEQYF,TGTGCCAGCAGCTCCCTGGGGAGCCCGCGTGGCGAGCAGTACTTC
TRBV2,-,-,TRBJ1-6,CASIGQITSPLHF,TGTGCCAGCATCGGACAGATTACTTCACCCCTCCACTTT
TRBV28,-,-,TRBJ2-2,CASSLRQVIGELFF,TGTGCCAGCAGTCTTAGACAGGTTATCGGGGAGCTGTTTTTT
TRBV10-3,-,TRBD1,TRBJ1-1,CAIKNYRTGGNTEAFF,TGTGCCATCAAAAACTATAGGACAGGAGGGAACACTGAAGCTTTCTTT
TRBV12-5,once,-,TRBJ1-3,CASGLVLKEAASSGNTIYF,TGTGCTAGTGGTTTGGTACTGAAAGAAGCGGCCTCCTCTGGAAACACCATATATTTT
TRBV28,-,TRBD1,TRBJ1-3,CASSSGGKGNTIYF,TGTGCCAGCAGTTCAGGGGGCAAAGGAAACACCATATATTTT
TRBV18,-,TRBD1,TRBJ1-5,CASSPDRNQPQHF,TGTGCCAGCTCACCGGACAGGAATCAGCCCCAGCATTTT
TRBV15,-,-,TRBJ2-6,CATSRDPQLQGTGANVLTF,TGTGCCACCAGCAGAGATCCCCAATTACAGGGTACCGGGGCCAACGTCCTGACTTTC
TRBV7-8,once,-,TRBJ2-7,CASSLFLGLGDEQYF,TGTGCCAGCAGCCTTTTCCTAGGCCTCGGAGACGAGCAGTACTTC
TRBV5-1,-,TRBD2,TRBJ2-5,CASRGSGGQETQYF,TGCGCCAGCAGAGGTAGCGGGGGCCAAGAGACCCAGTACTTC
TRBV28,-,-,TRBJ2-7,CASSLDVSRSSYEQYF,TGTGCCAGCAGTTTAGATGTCAGTAGGAGCTCCTACGAGCAGTACTTC
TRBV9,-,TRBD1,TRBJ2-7,CASSGDRGAYEQYF,TGTGCCAGCAGCGGGGACAGGGGAGCGTACGAGCAGTACTTC
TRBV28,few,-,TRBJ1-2,CASRRGGGYTF,TGTGCCAGCAGGAGGGGGGGTGGCTACACCTTC
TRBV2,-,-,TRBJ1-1,CASSGVAGNTEAFF,TGTGCCAGCAGTGGGGTGGCGGGGAACACTGAAGCTTTCTTT
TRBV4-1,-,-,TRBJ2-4,CASSHVAVVSENIQYF,TGCGCCAGCAGCCACGTCGCTGTTGTAAGCGAGAACATTCAGTACTTC
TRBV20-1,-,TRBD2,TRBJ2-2,CSASLGTSVGELFF,TGCAGTGCTAGTCTTGGCACTAGCGTTGGGGAGCTGTTTTTT
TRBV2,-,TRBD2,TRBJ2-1,CASMGLAGANEQFF,TGTGCCAGCATGGGACTAGCGGGAGCCAATGAGCAGTTCTTC
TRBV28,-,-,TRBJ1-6,CASTSGSYYNSPLHF,TGTGCCAGCACCTCCGGGTCGTACTATAATTCACCCCTCCACTTT
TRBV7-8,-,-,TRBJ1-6,CASSLDTANSPLHF,TGTGCCAGCAGCTTAGACACAGCTAATTCACCCCTCCACTTT
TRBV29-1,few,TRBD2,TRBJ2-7,CSALPGEGYEQYF,TGCAGCGCCCTACCTGGGGAGGGCTACGAGCAGTACTTC
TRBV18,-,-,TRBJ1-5,CASSVTDSNQPQHF,TGTGCCAGCTCGGTTACAGATAGCAATCAGCCCCAGCATTTT
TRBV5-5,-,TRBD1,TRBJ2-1,CASSLLGQGWNEQFF,TGTGCCAGCAGCTTGTTGGGACAGGGGTGGAATGAGCAGTTCTTC
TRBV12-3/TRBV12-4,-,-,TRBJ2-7,CASRGRRYEQYF,TGTGCCAGCAGGGGGCGACGCTACGAGCAGTACTTC
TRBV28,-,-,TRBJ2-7,CASTGGAGDYEQYF,TGTGCCAGCACAGGGGGAGCGGGGGACTACGAGCAGTACTTC
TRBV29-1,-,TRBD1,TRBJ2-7,CSVRTGDHEQYF,TGCAGCGTTCGGACAGGGGACCACGAGCAGTACTTC
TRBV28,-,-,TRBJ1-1,CASSFVGGDTEAFF,TGTGCCAGCAGTTTTGTCGGCGGTGACACTGAAGCTTTCTTT
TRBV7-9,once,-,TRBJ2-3,CASSFGQGWITQYF,TGTGCCAGCAGCTTCGGGCAGGGCTGGATTACGCAGTATTTT
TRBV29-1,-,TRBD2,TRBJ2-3,CSVEASGGNTQYF,TGCAGCGTTGAGGCTAGCGGGGGGAATACGCAGTATTTT
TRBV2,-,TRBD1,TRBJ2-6,CASSYRGVPGANVLTF,TGTGCCAGCAGTTACAGGGGGGTCCCTGGGGCCAACGTCCTGACTTTC
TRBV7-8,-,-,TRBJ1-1,CASSSGGGGSTEAFF,TGTGCCAGCAGCTCAGGCGGGGGGGGGAGCACTGAAGCTTTCTTT
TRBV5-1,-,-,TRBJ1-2,CASSAGGNYGYTF,TGCGCCAGCAGCGCCGGGGGAAACTATGGCTACACCTTC
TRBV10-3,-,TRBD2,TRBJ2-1,CAISAAGELYNEQFF,TGTGCCATCAGCGCAGCGGGAGAGCTCTACAATGAGCAGTTCTTC
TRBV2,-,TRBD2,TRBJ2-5,CASGPSGQETQYF,TGTGCCAGCGGTCCTAGCGGCCAAGAGACCCAGTACTTC